A single sample is the source of the 14 T cell receptor beta chains below, sequenced in a study of PD-L1 blockade in urothelial cancer. Time point of the sample: pretreatment peripheral blood. The repertoire was sequenced with immunoSEQ multiplex PCR; TCRdb's copy has only in-frame clones and lacks some. The data hold tens of thousands of clones, with about 81% observed a single time. The sequenced sample was PBMCs, obtained around atezolizumab (anti-PD-L1) treatment. These receptors were collected from a man between 65 and 80 years old with urothelial cancer.

CDR3 coding DNA: TGTGCCAGCAGTTTCGTGGACAAGCGCGAGCAGTACTTC. Translation gives CASSFVDKREQYF. The gene calls are TRBV2 and TRBJ2-7; tentatively, D is TRBD1 (5 bases). Trimming cost V 5 bases and J 6 bases, with 14 bases left between them. This CDR3 is 13 amino acids long. The germline gives CDR1 SNHLY, CDR2 FYNNEI.

V usage is TRBV15 and J usage is TRBJ1-5, with D uncertain. This CDR3 has 16 residues. The germline V and J ends were trimmed by 0 bases and 0 bases, with 9 bases remaining between them. Germline CDR1 and CDR2: LNHNV and YYDKDF (reference sequence). The CDR3 protein is CATSRDGTGSNQPQHF. CDR3 nucleotide sequence: TGTGCCACCAGCAGAGATGGTACGGGTAGCAATCAGCCCCAGCATTTT.

The chain couples TRBV7-3 to TRBJ2-3; 8 nucleotides agree with TRBD2. CDR1 and CDR2 from the germline V gene are SGHTA and FQGTGA. The CDR3 contains 18 residues. V trimming: 2 bases; J trimming: 1 base; junction bases outside the gene matches: 11. This CDR3 is CASSLGAGGGDGTDTQYF. DNA for the CDR3: TGTGCCAGCAGCTTAGGCGCGGGAGGAGGGGATGGCACAGATACGCAGTATTTT.

Notes on this clone: The junction and the germline gene differ at one end; a read error may be behind it. The chain is built from TRBV7-9 and TRBJ2-7, with TRBD1 matching 9 bases. There are 16 residues in the CDR3. In germline, CDR1 is SEHNR, CDR2 FQNEAQ (reference sequence). CDR3 bases: TGTGCCAGCAGCATAGCCGGGACAGGGTCTCAGGGCGAGCAGTACTTC. Translation gives CASSIAGTGSQGEQYF.

The rearrangement links TRBV28 to TRBJ1-5; tentative D call: TRBD1 (5 bases). CDR1 is MDHEN, CDR2 SYDVKM, per germline. The germline V and J ends were trimmed by 7 bases and 0 bases, with 10 bases remaining between them. The CDR3 is made up of 14 amino acids. CDR3 amino acids: CASTTQGSNQPQHF. As DNA, the CDR3 is TGTGCCAGCACTACCCAGGGTAGCAATCAGCCCCAGCATTTT.

V is TRBV4-2 and J is TRBJ1-1; 9 positions match TRBD1. The J segment lost 7 bases and the V segment lost 2 bases, leaving 8 bases of the junction unmatched. CDR1 and CDR2 (germline): LGHNA, YNFKEQ. This CDR3 is 15 amino acids long. The CDR3: CASSQTPGQGYEAFF. The CDR3 nucleotides are TGTGCCAGCAGCCAAACTCCGGGACAGGGATATGAAGCTTTCTTT.

The genes are TRBV7-8 and TRBJ2-1; 12 nucleotides agree with TRBD2. Looked up from germline, CDR1 is SGHVS and CDR2 is FQNEAQ. Trimming took 3 bases from V and 6 from J; bases not matched to a gene: 6. The CDR3 contains 16 residues. This CDR3 reads CASSFPRTSGTNEQFF. In DNA, the CDR3 is TGTGCCAGCAGCTTTCCCCGGACTAGCGGGACCAATGAGCAGTTCTTC. The full variable domain, in which reference TRBV7-8 and TRBJ2-1 provide the parts outside the CDR3, is GAGVSQSPRYKVAKRGQDVALRCDPISGHVSLFWYQQALGQGPEFLTYFQNEAQLDKSGLPSDRFFAERPEGSVSTLKIQRTQQEDSAVYLCASSFPRTSGTNEQFFGPGTRLTVL.

About this clone itself: Other DNA sequences in the sample encode the same CDR3. The chain employs TRBV4-3 and TRBJ2-5, with TRBD2 identical over 10 bases. Trimming took 1 base from V and 5 from J; bases not matched to a gene: 4. The CDR3 has 15 residues. CDR1 and CDR2 (germline): LGHNA, YSLEER. The CDR3 spells CASSQGTSGGETQYF. The CDR3 DNA follows: TGCGCCAGCAGCCAAGGGACTAGCGGTGGGGAGACCCAGTACTTC.

The chain is built from TRBV28 and TRBJ1-5; D gene unclear. Germline V lookup: CDR1 MDHEN, CDR2 SYDVKM. The CDR3 loop spans 14 amino acids. V lost 2 bases and J 7 bases, leaving 12 bases between the germline ends. CDR3 DNA sequence: TGTGCCAGCAGTTTAGGGCAGCCCAGGCAGCCCCAGCATTTT. Translated, it gives CASSLGQPRQPQHF.

The chain carries TRBV28 and TRBJ2-7, with D perhaps matching TRBD2 (5 bases). The germline gives CDR1 MDHEN, CDR2 SYDVKM. The germline V and J ends were trimmed by 6 bases and 0 bases, with 9 bases remaining between them. This CDR3 has 13 residues. The chain's CDR3 is CASRDYSSYEQYF. The CDR3, as DNA: TGTGCCAGCAGAGACTACAGCTCCTACGAGCAGTACTTC. Based on the CDR3 plus reference TRBV28 and TRBJ2-7, the full variable domain is DVKVTQSSRYLVKRTGEKVFLECVQDMDHENMFWYRQDPGLGLRLIYFSYDVKMKEKGDIPEGYSVSREKKERFSLILESASTNQTSMYLCASRDYSSYEQYFGPGTRLTVT.

Points on this clone: A read error may account for a junction end that differs from germline. The chain recombines TRBV7-7 with TRBJ2-5; tentatively, D is TRBD2 (7 bases). The CDR3 has 15 amino acids. CDR1 is SSHAT, CDR2 FNYEAQ, per germline (reference sequence). CDR3 sequence (DNA): TGTGCTAGCAGCTCGCTTCGGGGGGCTGGAGAGACCCAGTACTTC. Translating it yields CASSSLRGAGETQYF.

The V call is TRBV5-1, the J call TRBJ1-1; 8 positions agree with TRBD1. V lost 5 bases and J lost 7; bases outside the gene matches: 4. Germline values: CDR1 SGHRS, CDR2 YFSETQ. This CDR3 comprises 12 residues. The CDR3 here is CASRPDRGEAFF. As DNA, the CDR3 is TGCGCCAGCAGGCCTGACAGGGGTGAAGCTTTCTTT.

This chain connects TRBV10-3 to TRBJ1-4; D perhaps matches TRBD1 (6 bases). V shed 0 bases and J shed 10 bases, with 12 bases lying between them. Germline loops: CDR1 ENHRY, CDR2 SYGVKD. There are 14 residues in the CDR3. The CDR3 DNA follows: TGTGCCATCAGTGAGTCGACGGGGGGCGGAAAACTGTTTTTT. Its protein is CAISESTGGGKLFF.

The chain is built from TRBV7-2 and TRBJ2-5, with a weak D call TRBD2 (5 bases). Germline V gives CDR1 SGHTA, CDR2 FQGNSA. The CDR3 contains 14 residues. V lost 7 bases, J lost 2 bases, and 14 bases lay in between. CDR3 bases: TGTGCCAGCACCCCTACACGGACTCAAGAGACCCAGTACTTC. This gives the protein CASTPTRTQETQYF.